This T cell receptor beta chain emerged from a study of blood T cell repertoires in COVID-19. Study context: PBMCs, B-cell-depleted T cells, or T cells provided the cDNA or gDNA that made up the material.

Germline lookup yields CDR1 MDHEN and CDR2 SYDVKM. This CDR3 has 12 amino acids. Trimming took 6 bases from V and 4 from J, leaving 6 bases between them. TCRdb's table, derived via immunoSEQ multiplex PCR, lists solely in-frame clones and lacks some. The sample has roughly 220,000 clones, around 81% seen once. Living in 24 US areas, the participants were between 18 and 89 years of age. Sequencing was done on a sample of PBMCs or T cells enriched from blood (not recorded which). The receptor was derived from a man aged 25 to 45 with acute COVID-19. The J gene is TRBJ2-2, the V gene TRBV28; D gene ambiguous. CDR3 nucleotides: TGTGCCAGCAGCCTATCCACCGGGGAGCTGTTTTTT. Amino acid sequence: CASSLSTGELFF.